This passage covers 21 T cell receptor beta chains from one sample sequenced in a study of memory CD4+ T cells and cytomegalovirus serostatus. Sequencing was performed with immunoSEQ multiplex PCR; in TCRdb, only in-frame clones are kept and a portion is missing. The sample lists tens of thousands of clones; about 70% were seen once. The sort gate was single viable CD3+CD4+CD8-CD45RO+ cells for memory CD4+ T cells. Sequencing was performed on memory CD4+ T cells from blood. These TCRs come from an adult in good health and CMV-seropositive.

This clone was observed once. This rearrangement joins TRBV5-1 to TRBJ2-2; weak D call: TRBD2 (6 bases). This CDR3 contains 16 residues. Trimming took off 0 bases at V and 5 bases at J, with 14 bases between the two ends. Germline lookup yields CDR1 SGHRS and CDR2 YFSETQ. Here the CDR3 DNA reads TGCGCCAGCAGCTTGGTTGGAGTCGGGGGTACCGGGGAGCTGTTTTTT. This gives the protein CASSLVGVGGTGELFF.

This clone has a handful of counts. The chain recombines TRBV6-5 with TRBJ1-2; D is perhaps TRBD1 (6 bases). Trimming took off 6 bases at V and 5 bases at J, with 16 bases between the two ends. Germline CDR1 and CDR2: MNHEY and SVGAGI. The CDR3 is made up of 14 amino acids. CDR3 bases: TGTGCCAGCAGGAGGACAGTTACCTCTTATGGCTACACCTTC. Protein: CASRRTVTSYGYTF.

The chain joins TRBV5-4 to TRBJ2-5, with TRBD1 identical over 7 bases. The junction had 7 bases not matched to a gene; V was cut back by 4 bases and J by 4 bases. Germline V gives CDR1 SGHNT, CDR2 YYREEE (reference sequence). The CDR3 contains 14 residues. This chain's CDR3 is CASSQNRGGETQYF. In DNA form, the CDR3 reads TGTGCCAGCAGCCAAAACAGGGGCGGAGAGACCCAGTACTTC. Full variable domain (rest looked up from reference TRBV5-4 and TRBJ2-5): ETGVTQSPTHLIKTRGQQVTLRCSSQSGHNTVSWYQQALGQGPQFIFQYYREEENGRGNFPPRFSGLQFPNYSSELNVNALELDDSALYLCASSQNRGGETQYFGPGTRLLVL.

This clone occurred once. The genes are TRBV11-2 and TRBJ2-7; 9 bases align to TRBD2. Germline V gene sequence: CDR1 SGHAT, CDR2 FQNNGV. After removal of 2 bases from V and 5 bases from J, the junction contained 7 bases not matched to a gene. The CDR3 has 15 amino acids. CDR3 sequence: CASSLTGGRANEQYV. CDR3 sequence (DNA): TGTGCCAGCAGCTTAACCGGCGGGAGGGCAAACGAGCAGTACGTC.

V and J are TRBV6-6 and TRBJ2-3; TRBD2 matches 11 bases. CDR3 length: 16 residues. Germline V gene sequence: CDR1 MNHNY, CDR2 SVGAGI (reference sequence). Losses at the gene ends were 5 bases for V and 3 bases for J; bases not matched to a gene: 7. CDR3 sequence reads: CASSQYTSGSTDTQYF. The CDR3 coding sequence is TGTGCCAGCAGTCAATACACTAGCGGGAGTACAGATACGCAGTATTTT.

The chain has TRBV7-2 and TRBJ2-3; D possibly corresponds to TRBD2 (6 bases). Trimming pared 3 bases from V and 3 bases from J, leaving 10 bases between. This CDR3 is 14 amino acids long. The germline gives CDR1 SGHTA, CDR2 FQGNSA. Written as DNA, the CDR3 is TGTGCCAGCAGCTTGGGAGGAATTACAGATACGCAGTATTTT. Amino acid sequence: CASSLGGITDTQYF.

The rearrangement uses TRBV18 and TRBJ2-5, with D perhaps assigned TRBD1 or TRBD2 (5 bases each). Germline lookup yields CDR1 KGHSH and CDR2 LQKENI. The V end lost 6 bases, the J end lost 9 bases, and 17 bases lay between the germline ends. The length of the CDR3 is 13 residues. The CDR3 spells CASSLGTDTSQYF. The CDR3 nucleotides read TGTGCCAGCTCCCTAGGGACGGATACGTCCCAGTACTTC.

The genes are TRBV29-1 and TRBJ1-1, with 7 bases identical to TRBD1. Trimming took 5 bases from V and 4 from J; bases not matched to a gene: 4. The CDR3 runs to 12 residues. Germline V lookup: CDR1 SQVTM, CDR2 ANQGSEA. CDR3 sequence: CSVRGQITEAFF. As DNA, the CDR3 is TGCAGCGTTCGGGGACAGATCACTGAAGCTTTCTTT.

The chain uses TRBV10-3 and TRBJ2-7; D remains ambiguous. CDR3 length: 11 residues. V lost 6 bases and J lost 4, with 7 bases in between. Germline CDR1 and CDR2: ENHRY and SYGVKD. DNA for the CDR3: TGTGCCATCAGGCAGACTTACGAGCAGTACTTC. Its translation: CAIRQTYEQYF.

The chain is built from TRBV27 and TRBJ2-1; a possible D gene is TRBD2 (7 bases). The CDR3 covers 18 residues. Germline lookup yields CDR1 MNHEY and CDR2 SMNVEV (reference sequence). Trimming removed 0 bases at V and 8 bases at J, with 23 bases between. The CDR3 reads CASSLSIWGGRHEDEQFF. Here the CDR3 DNA reads TGTGCCAGCAGTTTATCGATATGGGGGGGGCGCCATGAGGATGAGCAGTTCTTC.

The V gene is TRBV2, the J gene TRBJ1-1, with a weak D call TRBD1 (5 bases). V was trimmed by 6 bases and J by 0 bases, leaving 14 bases between them. CDR1 and CDR2 from the germline V gene are SNHLY and FYNNEI. The length of the CDR3 is 15 residues. In DNA form, the CDR3 reads TGTGCCAGCAGCCTGCAAGGGACGGTGAACACTGAAGCTTTCTTT. Amino acid sequence: CASSLQGTVNTEAFF.

The chain has TRBV6-6 and TRBJ1-5; no definite D call. This CDR3 spans 13 amino acids. Trimming pared 8 bases from V and 7 bases from J, leaving 15 bases between. The germline CDR1 and CDR2 sequences are MNHNY and SVGAGI (reference sequence). The CDR3 sequence is CASHGVREQPQHF. The CDR3 DNA is TGTGCCAGCCATGGGGTGCGAGAGCAGCCCCAGCATTTT.

The chain has TRBV7-9 and TRBJ2-5, with D possibly TRBD2 on 6 matching bases. V was cut by 6 bases and J by 4 bases, with 15 bases left in between. Looked up from germline, CDR1 is SEHNR and CDR2 is FQNEAQ (reference sequence). The CDR3 loop spans 14 amino acids. The CDR3 nucleotides read TGTGCCAGCAGACCAGCGGGCGCGGGAGAGACCCAGTACTTC. It specifies CASRPAGAGETQYF.

The gene calls are TRBV11-2 and TRBJ2-5; TRBD2 might be the D (5 bases). In germline, CDR1 is SGHAT, CDR2 FQNNGV. V dropped 4 bases and J dropped 5 bases, with 17 bases sitting between them. This CDR3 comprises 15 residues. The DNA of the CDR3 is TGTGCCAGCAGCTCGCCGACTAAATCGACCGAGACCCAGTACTTC. Its translation is CASSSPTKSTETQYF.

V gene TRBV10-3 combines with J gene TRBJ1-4; the D is unclear. The ends were cut back, 5 bases at V and 8 bases at J, with 9 bases in the middle. Per the germline V gene, CDR1 is ENHRY and CDR2 is SYGVKD. The CDR3 has 12 residues. The CDR3 bases are TGTGCCATCAGTCCGTTAGGGGAAAAACTGTTTTTT. Protein product: CAISPLGEKLFF.

The V and J genes are TRBV5-1 and TRBJ2-3; D may match TRBD1 or TRBD2 (5 bases each). Looked up from germline, CDR1 is SGHRS and CDR2 is YFSETQ. The CDR3 is made up of 15 amino acids. V lost 3 bases to trimming and J lost 0 bases, with 11 bases between them. CDR3 DNA sequence: TGCGCCAGCAGCTCGGGGCTTACTAGCACAGATACGCAGTATTTT. This gives the protein CASSSGLTSTDTQYF.

This rearrangement joins TRBV7-2 to TRBJ2-1; no clear D gene. The germline gives CDR1 SGHTA, CDR2 FQGNSA. V was trimmed by 7 bases and J by 5 bases, leaving 12 bases between them. CDR3 length: 13 residues. CDR3 in DNA: TGTGCCAGCACCCCGGAACGGAACAATGAGCAGTTCTTC. Protein product: CASTPERNNEQFF.

The rearrangement uses TRBV4-3 and TRBJ2-3; maybe TRBD2 (7 bases). The CDR3 totals 16 residues. Germline V gives CDR1 LGHNA, CDR2 YSLEER. Trimming removed 4 bases from V and 0 bases from J, with 14 bases in between. The CDR3 DNA reads TGCGCCAGCAGCCGGGTGGCGGGGGCTAGCACAGATACGCAGTATTTT. Translating gives CASSRVAGASTDTQYF.

The chain has TRBV18 and TRBJ2-3; the D gene is possibly TRBD1 (5 bases). V lost 3 bases and J 2 bases, leaving 12 bases between the germline ends. There are 15 residues in the CDR3. The germline CDR1 and CDR2 sequences are KGHSH and LQKENI. The chain's CDR3 is CASSPVRVDTDTQYF. In DNA, the CDR3 is TGTGCCAGCTCACCCGTCAGGGTGGACACAGATACGCAGTATTTT.

This chain uses TRBV27 with TRBJ2-3; the match to TRBD1 covers 8 bases. The ends lost 6 bases at V and 8 bases at J; junction bases unmatched: 16. In germline, CDR1 is MNHEY, CDR2 SMNVEV (reference sequence). The length of the CDR3 is 16 residues. CDR3 residues: CASSPGTGYTVGTQYF. CDR3 coding DNA: TGTGCCAGCAGCCCCGGGACAGGATACACAGTGGGTACGCAGTATTTT.

The chain carries TRBV19 and TRBJ1-5; no clear D. The CDR3 totals 14 residues. The V end lost 1 base, the J end lost 7 bases, and 11 bases lay between the germline ends. CDR1 and CDR2 from the germline V gene are LNHDA and SQIVND (reference sequence). DNA of the CDR3: TGTGCCAGTAGTATAGTCGGGCGGCTGCAGCCCCAGCATTTT. Its protein is CASSIVGRLQPQHF.